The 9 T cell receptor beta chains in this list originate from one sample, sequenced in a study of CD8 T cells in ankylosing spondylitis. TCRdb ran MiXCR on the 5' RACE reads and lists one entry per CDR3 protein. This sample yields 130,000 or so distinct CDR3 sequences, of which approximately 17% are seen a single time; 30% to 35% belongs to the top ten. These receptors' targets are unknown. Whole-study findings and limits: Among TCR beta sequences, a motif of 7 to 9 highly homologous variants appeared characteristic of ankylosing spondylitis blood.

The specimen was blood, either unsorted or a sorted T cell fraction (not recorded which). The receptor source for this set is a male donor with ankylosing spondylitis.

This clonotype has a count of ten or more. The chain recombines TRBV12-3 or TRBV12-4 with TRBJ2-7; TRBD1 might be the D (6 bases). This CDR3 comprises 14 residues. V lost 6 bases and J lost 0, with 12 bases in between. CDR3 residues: CASSLGGLSYEQYF. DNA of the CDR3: TGTGCCAGCAGCCTTGGGGGCCTCTCCTACGAGCAGTACTTC.

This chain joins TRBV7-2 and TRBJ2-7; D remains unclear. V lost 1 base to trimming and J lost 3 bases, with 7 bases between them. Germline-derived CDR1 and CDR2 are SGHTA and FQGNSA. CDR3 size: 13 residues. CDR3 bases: TGTGCCAGCAGCTTAGATCCCGGCTACGAGCAGTACTTC. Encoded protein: CASSLDPGYEQYF.

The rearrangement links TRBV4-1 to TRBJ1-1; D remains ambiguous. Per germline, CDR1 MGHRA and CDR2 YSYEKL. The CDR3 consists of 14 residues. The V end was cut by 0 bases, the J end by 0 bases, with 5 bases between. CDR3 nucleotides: TGCGCCAGCAGCCAAGAGTGGGTGAACACTGAAGCTTTCTTT. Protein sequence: CASSQEWVNTEAFF.

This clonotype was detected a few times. DNA for the CDR3: TGTGCCAGCAGCCCCTTACAGGGGCCGAACTATGGCTACACCTTC. The encoded protein is CASSPLQGPNYGYTF. The chain joins TRBV7-9 to TRBJ1-2; 7 positions match TRBD1. The CDR3 has 15 residues. CDR1 SEHNR and CDR2 FQNEAQ come from the germline V gene (reference sequence). The J segment lost 2 bases and the V segment lost 5 bases, leaving 8 bases of the junction unmatched.

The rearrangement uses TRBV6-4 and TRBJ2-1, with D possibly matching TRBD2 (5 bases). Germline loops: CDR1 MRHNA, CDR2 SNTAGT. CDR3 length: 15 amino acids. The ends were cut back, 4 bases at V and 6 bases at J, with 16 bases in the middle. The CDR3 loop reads CASSVGADGFNEQFF. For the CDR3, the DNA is TGTGCCAGCAGTGTCGGAGCGGATGGGTTCAATGAGCAGTTCTTC.

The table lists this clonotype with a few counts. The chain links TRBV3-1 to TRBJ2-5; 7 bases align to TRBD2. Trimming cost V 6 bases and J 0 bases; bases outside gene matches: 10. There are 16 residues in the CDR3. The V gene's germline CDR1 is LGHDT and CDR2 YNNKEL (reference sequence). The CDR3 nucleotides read TGTGCCAGCAGTCCTACCCGACTAGCAAACCAAGAGACCCAGTACTTC. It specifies CASSPTRLANQETQYF.

Written as DNA, the CDR3 is TGTGCCACCAGCGGGACAGGGGGCACCGGGGAGCTGTTTTTT. This sequence encodes CATSGTGGTGELFF. The chain links TRBV24-1 to TRBJ2-2; 11 bases agree with TRBD1. J was trimmed by 4 bases and V by 7 bases; bases with no gene match: 1. Germline CDR1 and CDR2: KGHDR and SFDVKD. This CDR3 spans 14 amino acids.

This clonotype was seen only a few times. The CDR3 here is CASSDPLTSGRYEQYF. CDR3 DNA sequence: TGCGCCAGCAGTGACCCCCTAACTAGCGGGAGGTACGAGCAGTACTTC. V is TRBV10-2 and J is TRBJ2-7; 12 nucleotides match TRBD2. V was pared by 3 bases and J by 4 bases, with 7 bases of the junction left unmatched. This CDR3 contains 16 residues. Looked up from germline, CDR1 is WSHSY and CDR2 is SAAADI.

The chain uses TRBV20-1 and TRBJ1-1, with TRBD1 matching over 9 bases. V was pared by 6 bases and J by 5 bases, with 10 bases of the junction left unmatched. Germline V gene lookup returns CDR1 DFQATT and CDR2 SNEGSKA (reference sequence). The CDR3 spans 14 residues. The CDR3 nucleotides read TGCAGTGCACCAAGACAGGGGGAAGGGACTGAAGCTTTCTTT. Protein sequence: CSAPRQGEGTEAFF.